The TCR beta chain under discussion was sequenced for a study of beta chain features in type 1 diabetes. The sequenced template was cDNA made from the entire isolated RNA. Only in-frame clones appear in the TCRdb table, and some are missing; sequencing was by immunoSEQ multiplex PCR. The sample lists 600,000 to 650,000 clones; roughly 16% were seen once. The material sequenced was naive CD4+ T cells from blood. The receptor was derived from a man younger than 30 in good health.

This CDR3 is CASSRSRTSGGAPTDTQYF. The CDR3 DNA is TGTGCCAGCAGCCGAAGTCGGACTAGCGGGGGGGCACCGACAGATACGCAGTATTTT. The chain links TRBV7-8 to TRBJ2-3, with 15 bases matching TRBD2. The CDR3 sequence is 19 residues long. V was clipped by 5 bases and J by 3 bases; unmatched bases: 12. From germline, CDR1 is SGHVS and CDR2 FQNEAQ.